Given below is one T cell receptor beta chain in context. Its antigen is undetermined. The sample comes from a study of graft-versus-host responses after intestinal transplantation. Regarding the study as a whole: GvH clones turned up in recipient marrow; some had shown up first in ileum or blood.

CDR1 is SEHNR and CDR2 is FQNEAQ in the germline V gene (reference sequence). The CDR3 has 18 amino acids. V lost 5 bases, J lost 5 bases, and 24 bases lay in between. This table comes from immunoSEQ multiplex PCR, and its TCRdb copy is limited to in-frame clones, with some not included. This sample yields 80,000 to 100,000 clones, of which about 93% are seen a single time; 0.15% to 0.2% belongs to the top ten. This rearrangement joins TRBV7-9 to TRBJ1-4, with unresolved D. This clonotype was obtained from a human donor who received an intestinal transplant. Sequencing used unstimulated CD4+ T cells sorted from spleen or lymph node cells, obtained before intestinal transplant. DNA for the CDR3: TGTGCCAGCAGCCCCTTCGAGACGGGAGGAAGGAGGAATGAAAAACTGTTTTTT. It codes for CASSPFETGGRRNEKLFF.